Listed below are T cell receptor beta chains from one sample, sequenced in a study of T cell clonotyping in hematopoietic cell transplantation. TCRdb keeps only in-frame clones here, not all; method: immunoSEQ multiplex PCR. The data hold around 80,000 clones, with 90% to 96% observed a single time. The specimen comprised peripheral blood mononuclear cells, sampled before stem cell transplant. Receptors were obtained from a woman between 45 and 60 years old with acute myeloid leukemia. Some clones in this sample may be carry-over from other donors' samples. Both conserved end residues are part of each CDR3. The order of the fields is D gene, J gene, clone size, V gene, CDR3 protein, CDR3 DNA. D genes are given only for firm matches. Only part of the rows carry a size: once, few, many, or a class if the clone is expanded.

d_call: NA
j_call: TRBJ2-7
clone_size: NA
v_call: TRBV7-3
cdr3_aa: CASSLSRDSVEQYF
cdr3_nt: TGTGCCAGCAGCTTATCCAGGGACTCCGTCGAGCAGTACTTC

d_call: NA
j_call: TRBJ1-1
clone_size: NA
v_call: TRBV10-1
cdr3_aa: CASSVTGAWTEAFF
cdr3_nt: TGCGCCAGCAGTGTAACGGGGGCTTGGACTGAAGCTTTCTTT

d_call: NA
j_call: TRBJ2-3
clone_size: NA
v_call: TRBV2
cdr3_aa: CASSIRGDTQYF
cdr3_nt: TGTGCCAGCAGTATCCGAGGAGATACGCAGTATTTT

d_call: TRBD1
j_call: TRBJ2-5
clone_size: NA
v_call: TRBV5-1
cdr3_aa: CASSQGTAEETQYF
cdr3_nt: TGCGCCAGCAGCCAGGGGACAGCTGAAGAGACCCAGTACTTC

d_call: NA
j_call: TRBJ2-2
clone_size: NA
v_call: TRBV9
cdr3_aa: CASSVLSIQSNTGELFF
cdr3_nt: TGTGCCAGCAGCGTATTGTCAATCCAGTCGAACACCGGGGAGCTGTTTTTT

d_call: TRBD2
j_call: TRBJ2-1
clone_size: once
v_call: TRBV28
cdr3_aa: CASSRTPRLAGVTRSYNEQFF
cdr3_nt: TGTGCCAGCAGCCGAACACCCCGACTAGCGGGAGTTACCAGGTCCTACAATGAGCAGTTCTTC

d_call: NA
j_call: TRBJ1-3
clone_size: NA
v_call: TRBV7-8
cdr3_aa: CASTNQGGVGNTIYF
cdr3_nt: TGTGCCAGCACCAATCAAGGGGGGGTTGGAAACACCATATATTTT

d_call: TRBD1
j_call: TRBJ2-1
clone_size: NA
v_call: TRBV28
cdr3_aa: CASRLGDRTYNEQFF
cdr3_nt: TGTGCCAGCAGACTAGGGGACAGGACGTACAATGAGCAGTTCTTC

d_call: NA
j_call: TRBJ1-1
clone_size: few
v_call: TRBV6-5
cdr3_aa: CASRILSDWNTEAFF
cdr3_nt: TGTGCCAGCAGGATCCTGTCGGATTGGAACACTGAAGCTTTCTTT

d_call: NA
j_call: TRBJ1-2
clone_size: NA
v_call: TRBV28
cdr3_aa: CASRGQGKGTNYGYTF
cdr3_nt: TGTGCCAGCAGGGGGCAGGGAAAGGGGACTAACTATGGCTACACCTTC

d_call: NA
j_call: TRBJ1-4
clone_size: NA
v_call: TRBV2
cdr3_aa: CASSDSGEVIIEKLFF
cdr3_nt: TGTGCCAGCAGTGACTCGGGGGAGGTTATAATTGAAAAACTGTTTTTT

d_call: NA
j_call: TRBJ1-2
clone_size: once
v_call: TRBV7-6
cdr3_aa: CASSLGGDGYTF
cdr3_nt: TGTGCCAGCAGCTTGGGGGGGGATGGCTACACCTTC

d_call: NA
j_call: TRBJ2-3
clone_size: NA
v_call: TRBV28
cdr3_aa: CAIAWGWKSDTQYF
cdr3_nt: TGTGCCATTGCATGGGGGTGGAAATCGGATACGCAGTATTTT

d_call: NA
j_call: TRBJ1-2
clone_size: NA
v_call: TRBV14
cdr3_aa: CASSQVGSFANYGYTF
cdr3_nt: TGTGCCAGCAGCCAAGTGGGCAGTTTCGCTAACTATGGCTACACCTTC

d_call: NA
j_call: TRBJ2-3
clone_size: NA
v_call: TRBV6-4
cdr3_aa: CASSDSVGSTDTQYF
cdr3_nt: TGTGCCAGCAGTGACTCGGTTGGAAGCACAGATACGCAGTATTTT

d_call: NA
j_call: TRBJ2-1
clone_size: NA
v_call: TRBV2
cdr3_aa: CASSEGPYNEQFF
cdr3_nt: TGTGCCAGCAGTGAGGGCCCTTACAATGAGCAGTTCTTC

d_call: NA
j_call: TRBJ2-7
clone_size: NA
v_call: TRBV6-6
cdr3_aa: CASSYSTAAYEQYF
cdr3_nt: TGTGCCAGCAGTTACTCGACGGCGGCCTACGAGCAGTACTTC

d_call: TRBD2
j_call: TRBJ2-5
clone_size: NA
v_call: TRBV6-5
cdr3_aa: CASSLGLAFRETQYF
cdr3_nt: TGTGCCAGCAGCCTCGGACTAGCGTTTCGAGAGACCCAGTACTTC

d_call: NA
j_call: TRBJ2-7
clone_size: NA
v_call: TRBV6-5
cdr3_aa: CASSADREQYF
cdr3_nt: TGTGCCAGCTCTGCGGATCGCGAGCAGTACTTC

d_call: TRBD1
j_call: TRBJ1-2
clone_size: NA
v_call: TRBV25-1
cdr3_aa: CASMRQGRNYGYTF
cdr3_nt: TGTGCCAGCATGAGACAGGGCCGAAACTATGGCTACACCTTC

d_call: NA
j_call: TRBJ2-7
clone_size: NA
v_call: TRBV5-6
cdr3_aa: CASSLGANKQYF
cdr3_nt: TGTGCCAGCAGCTTGGGTGCCAATAAGCAGTACTTC

d_call: NA
j_call: TRBJ1-2
clone_size: NA
v_call: TRBV30
cdr3_aa: CAWSVQGPGYTF
cdr3_nt: TGTGCCTGGAGTGTACAGGGTCCGGGCTACACCTTC

d_call: NA
j_call: TRBJ1-2
clone_size: NA
v_call: TRBV28
cdr3_aa: CAIHTRRAEAGYTF
cdr3_nt: TGTGCTATCCACACCCGAAGGGCCGAGGCTGGCTACACCTTC

d_call: NA
j_call: TRBJ2-7
clone_size: NA
v_call: TRBV29-1
cdr3_aa: CSVEDEGTPPNEQYF
cdr3_nt: TGCAGCGTTGAAGATGAGGGGACTCCTCCGAACGAGCAGTACTTC

d_call: NA
j_call: TRBJ2-3
clone_size: once
v_call: TRBV11-2
cdr3_aa: CASSWPGGHGDTQYF
cdr3_nt: TGTGCCAGCAGCTGGCCCGGGGGGCATGGGGATACGCAGTATTTT